This record looks at one TCR beta chain sequence and its context. Its cognate antigen is unknown. The data were obtained in a study of T cells after yellow fever vaccination. The CDR3 contains 18 residues. CDR1 is DFQATT and CDR2 is SNEGSKA in the germline V gene (reference sequence). V trimming: 3 bases; J trimming: 3 bases; junction bases outside the gene matches: 16. The study, taken as a whole, reports: The study noted that FACS-sorted repertoires could contain abundant clonotypes contaminating from the bulk population.

MiXCR was run by TCRdb on the 5' RACE reads, yielding one entry per CDR3 protein. The table includes 550,000 or so distinct CDR3 sequences, about 19% detected once. Material: PBMCs, obtained 15 days after the yellow fever booster vaccination. The clonotype comes from a man younger than 40 who received the YFV17D yellow fever vaccine. This rearrangement joins TRBV20-1 to TRBJ2-1, with 8 positions matching TRBD2. The CDR3 nucleotides read TGCAGTGCTAGCAAGGCCCTCTTGAGCGGGAGAAGCTACAATGAGCAGTTCTTC. It yields the protein CSASKALLSGRSYNEQFF.